Presented here are 23 T cell receptor beta chains from one specimen sequenced in a study of T cells after yellow fever vaccination. TCRdb called the 5' RACE reads again in MiXCR, with one record for every CDR3 protein. There are more than 250,000 distinct CDR3 sequences in the sample; roughly 7% occur only once, and 15% to 20% lies in the top ten. Sequences were derived from PBMCs, sampled more than 35 days after the first yellow fever vaccination. Every receptor here comes from a man aged 18-30 years who received the YFV17D yellow fever vaccine.

This clonotype was picked up a small number of times. The chain joins TRBV7-2 to TRBJ1-5, with D perhaps TRBD1 (5 bases). V gave up 1 base and J gave up 5 bases, with 12 bases separating them. From germline, CDR1 is SGHTA and CDR2 FQGNSA. The CDR3 is 15 amino acids. This CDR3 reads CASSLESQGYQPQHF. The DNA of the CDR3 is TGTGCCAGCAGCTTAGAGAGCCAGGGCTATCAGCCCCAGCATTTT.

This clonotype was seen a few times. V and J are TRBV9 and TRBJ2-2; D call uncertain. The CDR3 has 13 amino acids. V lost 5 bases to trimming and J lost 2 bases, with 7 bases between them. Germline-derived CDR1 and CDR2 are SGDLS and YYNGEE. The CDR3: CASRYTNTGELFF. CDR3 coding DNA: TGTGCCAGCAGGTATACTAACACCGGGGAGCTGTTTTTT.

The chain has TRBV6-5 and TRBJ2-4; TRBD1 aligns across 7 bases. The CDR3 spans 18 residues. Losses at the gene ends were 0 bases for V and 6 bases for J; bases not matched to a gene: 14. Germline CDR1 and CDR2: MNHEY and SVGAGI. In DNA, the CDR3 is TGTGCCAGCAGTTACTCCCCTCCTTCAACAGGGGCAGTAAACATTCAGTACTTC. Amino acids: CASSYSPPSTGAVNIQYF.

This clonotype was seen only a few times. V gene TRBV10-1 combines with J gene TRBJ2-7, with 9 positions matching TRBD1. The germline CDR1 and CDR2 sequences are WNHNN and SYGVQD (reference sequence). There are 15 residues in the CDR3. V shed 3 bases, J shed 5 bases, and the junction held 8 bases outside the gene matches. CDR3 DNA: TGCGCCAGCAGTGATCCCGGGACAGGGATCAACGAGCAGTACTTC. Translating gives CASSDPGTGINEQYF.

The gene calls are TRBV20-1 and TRBJ1-1; 7 bases line up with TRBD1. Unmatched junction bases numbered 8, after V lost 6 bases and J lost 1 base. CDR1 is DFQATT and CDR2 is SNEGSKA in the germline V gene (reference sequence). This CDR3 region has 14 residues. The CDR3 nucleotides read TGCAGTGCGACAATCTACAGGGGGAACACTGAAGCTTTCTTT. As protein: CSATIYRGNTEAFF.

This clonotype occurred a few times. The V gene is TRBV2, the J gene TRBJ2-7, with 9 bases that match TRBD1. The CDR3 spans 14 residues. Germline V gene data show CDR1 as SNHLY and CDR2 as FYNNEI. The ends lost 10 bases at V and 1 base at J; junction bases unmatched: 8. In nucleotides, the CDR3 is TGTGCCATAGAATTGGGACAGGGTTCCTACGAGCAGTACTTC. Amino acids: CAIELGQGSYEQYF. Looking up the rest from reference TRBV2 and TRBJ2-7 gives the full variable domain: EPEVTQTPSHQVTQMGQEVILRCVPISNHLYFYWYRQILGQKVEFLVSFYNNEISEKSEIFDDQFSVERPDGSNFTLKIRSTKLEDSAMYFCAIELGQGSYEQYFGPGTRLTVT.

This clonotype was recorded many times. CDR3: CASSQGGAGFTDTQYF. For the CDR3, the DNA is TGCGCCAGCAGCCAAGGGGGGGCCGGCTTCACAGATACGCAGTATTTT. The chain has TRBV4-1 and TRBJ2-3; the D call may be TRBD1 or TRBD2 (6 bases each). Trimming took 1 base from V and 2 from J, leaving 13 bases between them. In germline, CDR1 is MGHRA, CDR2 YSYEKL. The CDR3 is 16 residues long.

This clonotype has ten or more counts. The chain links TRBV12-3 or TRBV12-4 to TRBJ2-1; weak D call: TRBD2 (5 bases). The CDR3 is 11 amino acids. Trimming left V 5 bases short and J 9 bases short, with 8 bases between. The CDR3: CASSGRGEQFF. The CDR3 nucleotides are TGTGCCAGCAGTGGACGGGGTGAGCAGTTCTTC.

This clonotype was seen ten or more times. The chain joins TRBV7-6 to TRBJ2-1, with a possible D match to TRBD1 (5 bases). Germline V lookup: CDR1 SGHVS, CDR2 FNYEAQ. The CDR3 runs 16 residues. The germline V and J ends were trimmed by 5 bases and 3 bases, with 17 bases remaining between them. The CDR3 protein is CASSPYSGYGYNEQFF. The DNA for the CDR3 is TGTGCCAGCAGCCCGTACTCAGGGTACGGCTACAATGAGCAGTTCTTC.

The V and J genes are TRBV12-3 or TRBV12-4 and TRBJ2-2; 12 nucleotides match TRBD2. The V gene end was trimmed by 11 bases and the J gene end by 8 bases; junction bases not matched to a gene: 21. This CDR3 has 18 amino acids. The CDR3 DNA sequence: TGTGCCTTCAGTCGGTTGGGGTCTAGCGGGGGGGCCGTTGGGGAGCTGTTTTTT. Its translation: CAFSRLGSSGGAVGELFF.

The J gene is TRBJ1-5, the V gene TRBV7-2; D is unresolved. In germline, CDR1 is SGHTA, CDR2 FQGNSA. Trimming removed 5 bases from V and 0 bases from J, with 8 bases in between. This CDR3 has 14 residues. In nucleotides, the CDR3 is TGTGCCAGCAGCCCGCGCCTTAGCAATCAGCCCCAGCATTTT. This sequence encodes CASSPRLSNQPQHF.

This clonotype was recorded many times. The rearrangement joins TRBV12-3 or TRBV12-4 to TRBJ2-7; unclear D gene. CDR3 length: 12 amino acids. Trimming shortened V by 6 bases and J by 1 base, and 7 bases separated the two germline ends. Here the CDR3 DNA reads TGTGCCAGCAGCCCGCATTCCTACGAGCAGTACTTC. Protein product: CASSPHSYEQYF.

The chain carries TRBV6-6 and TRBJ2-3; D ambiguous. Germline V gene sequence: CDR1 MNHNY, CDR2 SVGAGI (reference sequence). V gave up 7 bases and J gave up 4 bases, with 9 bases separating them. The CDR3 runs 12 residues. This CDR3 reads CASKESPDTQYF. In DNA, the CDR3 is TGTGCCAGCAAGGAGTCCCCAGATACGCAGTATTTT.

Ten or more counts support this clonotype. V gene TRBV12-3 or TRBV12-4 combines with J gene TRBJ1-1; D remains unclear. With 5 bases removed from V and 4 bases from J, the gap between germline ends came to 17 bases. The CDR3 runs 15 residues. The CDR3, as DNA: TGTGCCAGCAGTCCCCCCGGAGCGATGGGCACTGAAGCTTTCTTT. It translates to CASSPPGAMGTEAFF.

This clonotype showed up many times. The chain is built from TRBV6-1 and TRBJ2-6; the D is unclear. The CDR3 covers 14 residues. Germline assignment: CDR1 MNHNS and CDR2 SASEGT. The V end lost 4 bases, the J end lost 7 bases, and 11 bases lay between the germline ends. The chain's CDR3 is CASSAGPSANVLTF. The CDR3 nucleotides read TGTGCCAGCAGTGCGGGCCCTTCTGCCAACGTCCTGACTTTC.

Many counts were recorded for this clonotype. The chain couples TRBV7-9 to TRBJ1-1; D unresolved. V lost 1 base to trimming and J lost 5 bases, with 11 bases between them. The CDR3 is made up of 14 amino acids. In germline, CDR1 is SEHNR, CDR2 FQNEAQ (reference sequence). CDR3 residues: CASSLVTGLTEAFF. The CDR3 DNA is TGTGCCAGCAGCTTAGTCACGGGGTTGACTGAAGCTTTCTTT.

This chain uses TRBV5-4 with TRBJ1-4; 10 nucleotides align to TRBD1. The CDR3 has 15 amino acids. Trimming took 2 bases from V and 8 from J; bases not matched to a gene: 6. Germline V gene lookup returns CDR1 SGHNT and CDR2 YYREEE (reference sequence). The CDR3, as DNA: TGTGCCAGCAGCTTTAAGGGGACAGGGGACGAAAAACTGTTTTTT. The encoded protein is CASSFKGTGDEKLFF.

There are many counts of this clonotype. The rearrangement links TRBV20-1 to TRBJ2-1, with TRBD1 matching 9 bases. J was trimmed by 7 bases and V by 3 bases; bases with no gene match: 4. The germline V gene has CDR1 DFQATT and CDR2 SNEGSKA (reference sequence). CDR3 length equals 13 residues. The DNA for the CDR3 is TGCAGTGCTAGCACCGGGACAGGGAATGAGCAGTTCTTC. This encodes CSASTGTGNEQFF.

This chain uses TRBV11-2 with TRBJ2-3, with D tentatively TRBD2 (6 bases). CDR1 is SGHAT, CDR2 FQNNGV, per germline. The CDR3 covers 17 residues. V was cut by 5 bases and J by 4 bases, with 22 bases left in between. CDR3 loop: CASSPSPGLLFADTQYF. Here the CDR3 DNA reads TGTGCCAGCAGCCCCAGTCCGGGACTCCTTTTTGCAGATACGCAGTATTTT.

This clonotype occurred many times. As DNA, the CDR3 is TGTGCCAGCAATCGACTAGCGGGGGATAATGAGCAGTTCTTC. Its protein product is CASNRLAGDNEQFF. V is TRBV12-3 or TRBV12-4 and J is TRBJ2-1, with 12 bases identical to TRBD2. This CDR3 region has 14 residues. J gave up 7 bases and V 7 bases, and 5 bases lay outside the gene matches.

V and J are TRBV5-5 and TRBJ1-1; TRBD1 aligns across 9 bases. The CDR3 consists of 15 residues. Germline loops: CDR1 SGHKS, CDR2 YYEKEE (reference sequence). The V gene end was trimmed by 0 bases and the J gene end by 3 bases; junction bases not matched to a gene: 3. For the CDR3, the DNA is TGTGCCAGCAGCTTGGCCGGGACAGGGTACACTGAAGCTTTCTTT. Translated, it gives CASSLAGTGYTEAFF.

The table lists this clonotype with a few counts. The gene calls are TRBV5-1 and TRBJ2-7; tentatively, D is TRBD1 (6 bases). Trimming removed 2 bases at V and 2 bases at J, with 11 bases between. The CDR3 is 14 residues long. CDR1 is SGHRS and CDR2 is YFSETQ in the germline V gene. CDR3 protein: CASSFDRSTYEQYF. The DNA for the CDR3 is TGCGCCAGCAGCTTCGACAGGTCAACCTACGAGCAGTACTTC.

The chain combines TRBV10-3 with TRBJ2-7; 8 positions match TRBD1. The CDR3 runs to 14 residues. The V gene's germline CDR1 is ENHRY and CDR2 SYGVKD. V lost 6 bases to trimming and J lost 12 bases; unmatched junction nucleotides: 16. CDR3 coding DNA: TGTGCCATCAGACCTCAGGACAGGGCCGCAGTAGCGTACTTC. Its translation is CAIRPQDRAAVAYF.